The entry below gives a single T cell receptor beta chain sequence along with its context. The data were obtained in a study of blood T cell repertoires in COVID-19. Across the study: Italy, Spain and the United States were the sources of the convalescent and acute COVID-19 samples. T cells, B-cell-depleted T cells, or PBMCs provided the cDNA or gDNA that served as material.

Seattle patient enrollment occurred during active infection, with longitudinal follow-up thereafter. With 0 bases removed from V and 6 bases from J, the gap between germline ends came to 9 bases. The CDR3 is 14 amino acids. Germline V CDR1 and CDR2: SGHRS, YFSETQ. As originally analysed: Estimation of nucleated cell counts was performed using reference gene primer amplification. Data came from immunoSEQ multiplex PCR; TCRdb stores just in-frame clones and leaves some out. From that table come the V and J calls and clone size; the DNA was used to work out D and trimming. The profile shows some 220,000 clones, 65% to 90% of them singletons.

J is TRBJ2-2 and V is TRBV5-1; D is perhaps TRBD2 (6 bases). The TCR sequence derives from a woman in her 70s with COVID-19, enrolled during active disease. Input material: peripheral blood. The CDR3 sequence is CASSLDWGAGELFF. In DNA, the CDR3 is TGCGCCAGCAGCTTGGATTGGGGGGCCGGGGAGCTGTTTTTT.